This TCR beta chain was profiled in a study of cytomegalovirus exposure and HLA in healthy donors. Notes on the study in general: Per a later analysis, roughly 17,000 TCR beta sequences showed association with HLA alleles at 0.05 false discovery rate. CMV antigen specificity of a few CMV-associated chains was confirmed in vitro. Later on, an analysis found that several of the most significant clusters appeared to be linked to common viral pathogens, which included parvovirus B19. An analysis done earlier found most TCR beta V segments productive about 87% or about 30% of the time.

This clone occurred a few times. Its antigen is not known. 13 Jbeta primers and 60 Vbeta primers were used for the PCR. The table came from immunoSEQ multiplex PCR; TCRdb's copy has only in-frame clones and leaves some out. The data contain 95,000 to 150,000 clones, 75% to 85% of them singletons. The material sequenced was PBMCs. The source is a woman between 50 and 59 years old in good health and CMV-seropositive.

DNA of the CDR3: TGTGCCAGCAGTGACCCCCGTAGGGACAGGGCCAACCTGAACACTGAAGCTTTCTTT. The encoded protein is CASSDPRRDRANLNTEAFF. This chain connects TRBV6-4 to TRBJ1-1; 9 bases align to TRBD1. The germline V gene encodes CDR1 MRHNA and CDR2 SNTAGT. This CDR3 has 19 residues. Losses at the gene ends were 2 bases for V and 0 bases for J; bases not matched to a gene: 13.